These T cell receptor beta chains were read from a single sample in a study of CD8 T cells in Susac syndrome. TCRdb redid the calling of the immunoSEQ multiplex PCR reads with MiXCR, one entry per CDR3 protein. The data contain roughly 76,000 distinct CDR3 sequences, about 94% of them singletons. Sequenced: CD8+ T cells from PBMCs. These receptors originate from a human donor with Susac syndrome. The CDR3 runs from the conserved cysteine through the conserved F or W. Each record gives: V gene, J gene, D gene, clone size, CDR3 DNA, CDR3 protein. A D gene is named only where the DNA matches it firmly. Clone size, where shown, is once, few, many, or a class for clones that have expanded.

v_call: TRBV19; j_call: TRBJ2-1; d_call: -; clone_size: -; cdr3_nt: TGTGCCAGTAGTTCCAGGCTCGGTGAGCAGTTCTTC; cdr3_aa: CASSSRLGEQFF
v_call: TRBV12-3/TRBV12-4; j_call: TRBJ2-7; d_call: -; clone_size: few; cdr3_nt: TGTGCCAGCAGCCCAATTGGACATTTCTCCTACGAGCAGTACTTC; cdr3_aa: CASSPIGHFSYEQYF
v_call: TRBV28; j_call: TRBJ2-7; d_call: -; clone_size: -; cdr3_nt: TGTGCCAGTCGGAGGACGGCAAAGTACGAGCAGTACTTC; cdr3_aa: CASRRTAKYEQYF
v_call: TRBV29-1; j_call: TRBJ1-3; d_call: -; clone_size: once; cdr3_nt: TGCAGCGCCCCGGGGGGGTCCGGAAACACCATATATTTT; cdr3_aa: CSAPGGSGNTIYF
v_call: TRBV28; j_call: TRBJ2-5; d_call: -; clone_size: -; cdr3_nt: TGTGCCAGCAGTTTTGCCAGCCCCCTCCAAGCAGAGACCCAGTACTTC; cdr3_aa: CASSFASPLQAETQYF
v_call: TRBV4-3; j_call: TRBJ2-3; d_call: -; clone_size: -; cdr3_nt: TGCGCCAGCAGCCAAGATGATGATAGCACAGATACGCAGTATTTT; cdr3_aa: CASSQDDDSTDTQYF
v_call: TRBV6-5; j_call: TRBJ1-3; d_call: -; clone_size: -; cdr3_nt: TGTGCCAGCAGTTACAGGGGATCTGGAAACACCATATATTTT; cdr3_aa: CASSYRGSGNTIYF
v_call: TRBV19; j_call: TRBJ1-3; d_call: -; clone_size: -; cdr3_nt: TGTGCCAGTACCTCGGGAGGGGGCTCTGGAAACACCATATATTTT; cdr3_aa: CASTSGGGSGNTIYF
v_call: TRBV2; j_call: TRBJ1-5; d_call: TRBD1; clone_size: -; cdr3_nt: TGTGCCAGCACCCCAGGGGGCTATCAGCCCCAGCATTTT; cdr3_aa: CASTPGGYQPQHF
v_call: TRBV7-2; j_call: TRBJ1-1; d_call: -; clone_size: -; cdr3_nt: TGTGCCAGCAGGACACTCCATGAAGCTTTCTTT; cdr3_aa: CASRTLHEAFF
v_call: TRBV28; j_call: TRBJ1-1; d_call: -; clone_size: -; cdr3_nt: TGTGCCAGCAGTTTTCTGCATCGGGGCACTGAAGCTTTCTTT; cdr3_aa: CASSFLHRGTEAFF
v_call: TRBV2; j_call: TRBJ1-3; d_call: -; clone_size: -; cdr3_nt: TGTGCCAGCAGTCCAGGGTTCCCTGGAAACACCATATATTTT; cdr3_aa: CASSPGFPGNTIYF
v_call: TRBV13; j_call: TRBJ1-3; d_call: TRBD1; clone_size: -; cdr3_nt: TGTGCCAGCAGCTTATTGGGAGACAGGGGCAACACCATATATTTT; cdr3_aa: CASSLLGDRGNTIYF
v_call: TRBV4-2; j_call: TRBJ2-7; d_call: -; clone_size: -; cdr3_nt: TGTGCCAGCAGCCAAGATCGAGCGGGTCCCTACGAGCAGTACTTC; cdr3_aa: CASSQDRAGPYEQYF
v_call: TRBV4-1; j_call: TRBJ1-2; d_call: TRBD1; clone_size: -; cdr3_nt: TGCGCCAGCAGCCAAGGGGGACAGGGCGATCCTTTTAACTATGGCTACACCTTC; cdr3_aa: CASSQGGQGDPFNYGYTF
v_call: TRBV28; j_call: TRBJ1-5; d_call: -; clone_size: -; cdr3_nt: TGTGCCAGCCGAAGAACTAACAGGTACAATCAGCCCCAGCATTTT; cdr3_aa: CASRRTNRYNQPQHF
v_call: TRBV5-4; j_call: TRBJ2-7; d_call: TRBD2; clone_size: -; cdr3_nt: TGTGCCAGCAGCGACCCCGGGACTAGCGGTTTGGTGAACGAGCAGTACTTC; cdr3_aa: CASSDPGTSGLVNEQYF
v_call: TRBV2; j_call: TRBJ1-6; d_call: -; clone_size: -; cdr3_nt: TGTGCCAGCAGGGGGTATGGGGGACAAGATATCTTCCTGAGGAATTCACCCCTCCACTTT; cdr3_aa: CASRGYGGQDIFLRNSPLHF
v_call: TRBV7-9; j_call: TRBJ2-1; d_call: TRBD2; clone_size: -; cdr3_nt: TGTGCCAGCAGCGTGGGACTAGCGGACAATGAGCAGTTCTTC; cdr3_aa: CASSVGLADNEQFF
v_call: TRBV7-9; j_call: TRBJ2-7; d_call: TRBD2; clone_size: once; cdr3_nt: TGTGCCAGCAGCCGTCCCGGCGGGAGGGCCTACGAGCAGTACTTC; cdr3_aa: CASSRPGGRAYEQYF
v_call: TRBV7-9; j_call: TRBJ1-2; d_call: -; clone_size: -; cdr3_nt: TGTGCCAGCACCCCGGCGGGTACCCGTATCAACGACTATGGCTACACCTTC; cdr3_aa: CASTPAGTRINDYGYTF
v_call: TRBV7-2; j_call: TRBJ2-5; d_call: TRBD1; clone_size: -; cdr3_nt: TGTGCCAGCAGCTTAGTATTACGACAGACAGGGGAAGAGACCCAGTACTTC; cdr3_aa: CASSLVLRQTGEETQYF
v_call: TRBV30; j_call: TRBJ2-1; d_call: -; clone_size: -; cdr3_nt: TGTGCCTGGAGTGAACAGGCCTCCTACAATGAGCAGTTCTTC; cdr3_aa: CAWSEQASYNEQFF
v_call: TRBV19; j_call: TRBJ2-7; d_call: -; clone_size: -; cdr3_nt: TGTGCCACCAGTGTGAACGGCGACGAGCAGTACTTC; cdr3_aa: CATSVNGDEQYF
v_call: TRBV28; j_call: TRBJ2-1; d_call: -; clone_size: -; cdr3_nt: TGTGCCAGCAGTTTCTTCCCAGGACAATCCAATGAGCAGTTCTTC; cdr3_aa: CASSFFPGQSNEQFF
v_call: TRBV2; j_call: TRBJ2-5; d_call: -; clone_size: -; cdr3_nt: TGTGCCAGCAGTGACTTGGAGCCCCAAGAGACCCAGTACTTC; cdr3_aa: CASSDLEPQETQYF
v_call: TRBV6-5; j_call: TRBJ1-3; d_call: -; clone_size: -; cdr3_nt: TGTGCCAGCAGTTACTCGGGACTCGAGGGGAACACCATATATTTT; cdr3_aa: CASSYSGLEGNTIYF
v_call: TRBV12-3/TRBV12-4; j_call: TRBJ1-5; d_call: -; clone_size: -; cdr3_nt: TGTGCCAGCAGCCCCCGTAGGGGTAGCAATCAGCCCCAGCATTTT; cdr3_aa: CASSPRRGSNQPQHF
v_call: TRBV4-1; j_call: TRBJ2-1; d_call: -; clone_size: -; cdr3_nt: TGCGCCAGCAGTCCATTTCTCCTCAATGAGCAGTTCTTC; cdr3_aa: CASSPFLLNEQFF
v_call: TRBV6-2/TRBV6-3; j_call: TRBJ2-7; d_call: -; clone_size: few; cdr3_nt: TGTGCCAGCAGTTACTCGTCCGAGCAGTACTTC; cdr3_aa: CASSYSSEQYF
v_call: TRBV19; j_call: TRBJ1-1; d_call: -; clone_size: -; cdr3_nt: TGTGCCAGTAGTGGAGGGCCAATGAACACTGAAGCTTTCTTT; cdr3_aa: CASSGGPMNTEAFF
v_call: TRBV20-1; j_call: TRBJ1-1; d_call: -; clone_size: -; cdr3_nt: TGCAGTGCTAGTACCCTGAAAGGTGAAGCTTTCTTT; cdr3_aa: CSASTLKGEAFF
v_call: TRBV24-1; j_call: TRBJ1-4; d_call: TRBD1; clone_size: -; cdr3_nt: TGTGCCACAAGTACCGGGACAGGGAATGAAAAACTGTTTTTT; cdr3_aa: CATSTGTGNEKLFF
v_call: TRBV5-1; j_call: TRBJ2-2; d_call: TRBD1; clone_size: -; cdr3_nt: TGCGCCAGCAGCCCGGACAGGGGATACACCGGGGAGCTGTTTTTT; cdr3_aa: CASSPDRGYTGELFF
v_call: TRBV2; j_call: TRBJ2-5; d_call: -; clone_size: -; cdr3_nt: TGTGCCAGCAGTGAAGGCGGGTTCCAAGAGACCCAGTACTTC; cdr3_aa: CASSEGGFQETQYF
v_call: TRBV20-1; j_call: TRBJ2-5; d_call: -; clone_size: once; cdr3_nt: TGCAGTGCTAGAGATGGGGGAGGCGCCCCCATTCGGGAGACCCAGTACTTC; cdr3_aa: CSARDGGGAPIRETQYF
v_call: TRBV15; j_call: TRBJ2-5; d_call: -; clone_size: -; cdr3_nt: TGTGCCACCAGCAGTCCCCATGGGCCAGACCAAGAGACCCAGTACTTC; cdr3_aa: CATSSPHGPDQETQYF
v_call: TRBV5-8; j_call: TRBJ1-1; d_call: -; clone_size: -; cdr3_nt: TGTGCCAGCAGCTTTAGGCCGAAGTTACAGGGTCCCACTGAAGCTTTCTTT; cdr3_aa: CASSFRPKLQGPTEAFF
v_call: TRBV19; j_call: TRBJ1-5; d_call: -; clone_size: once; cdr3_nt: TGTGCCAGTAGGAAGGACGGCAGTGAGCCCCAGCATTTT; cdr3_aa: CASRKDGSEPQHF
v_call: TRBV7-9; j_call: TRBJ1-2; d_call: -; clone_size: -; cdr3_nt: TGTGCCAGCAGCGAGGACTATGGCTACACCTTC; cdr3_aa: CASSEDYGYTF
v_call: TRBV4-3; j_call: TRBJ1-4; d_call: TRBD1; clone_size: -; cdr3_nt: TGCGCCAGCAGCCAAGAGGGACCGGGACAGGGGGCGGAAAAACTGTTTTTT; cdr3_aa: CASSQEGPGQGAEKLFF
v_call: TRBV20-1; j_call: TRBJ1-5; d_call: -; clone_size: -; cdr3_nt: TGCAGTGCTAGAGATCTCGTCCGGTTGGGGCCCCAGCATTTT; cdr3_aa: CSARDLVRLGPQHF
v_call: TRBV28; j_call: TRBJ2-5; d_call: -; clone_size: -; cdr3_nt: TGTGCCAGCAGTTTCCGACCCAGTGGGCTGGAGACCCAGTACTTC; cdr3_aa: CASSFRPSGLETQYF
v_call: TRBV3-1; j_call: TRBJ2-1; d_call: TRBD2; clone_size: -; cdr3_nt: TGTGCCAGCAGCCGATCTAGCGGAGCAGGATACAATGAGCAGTTCTTC; cdr3_aa: CASSRSSGAGYNEQFF
v_call: TRBV28; j_call: TRBJ2-7; d_call: TRBD2; clone_size: -; cdr3_nt: TGTGCCAGCAGCGTTAGCGGGGGTACCTACGAGCAGTACTTC; cdr3_aa: CASSVSGGTYEQYF
v_call: TRBV7-9; j_call: TRBJ2-5; d_call: TRBD2; clone_size: -; cdr3_nt: TGTGCCAGCAGTAAGATGGGGGGGACCCAAGAGACCCAGTACTTC; cdr3_aa: CASSKMGGTQETQYF
v_call: TRBV28; j_call: TRBJ2-3; d_call: TRBD2; clone_size: -; cdr3_nt: TGTGCCAGCAGTTCTAGCGGGAGCATACCCCCCGGCACAGATACGCAGTATTTT; cdr3_aa: CASSSSGSIPPGTDTQYF
v_call: TRBV11-2; j_call: TRBJ2-7; d_call: TRBD2; clone_size: once; cdr3_nt: TGTGCCAGCAGCTTAGGTCGACTAGCGGTTGCCTACGAGCAGTACTTC; cdr3_aa: CASSLGRLAVAYEQYF